These T cell receptor beta chains were read from a single sample in a study of control samples from healthy donors and cancer patients. Using immunoSEQ multiplex PCR, the repertoire was profiled, and TCRdb retains in-frame clones only, with some absent. The sample yields roughly 20,000 clones, 80% to 85% seen once. The source material was PBMCs. The receptors originated from a woman in her 70s with lung cancer. Each CDR3 is given with its conserved first and last residue. The D gene is left open where the match is weak. For some rows the clone size is stated as once, few or many, or as a class when expanded; others skip it.

D	size	V	J	CDR3	DNA
.	.	TRBV4-1	TRBJ2-5	CASSQTPLRGVGETQYF	TGCGCCAGCAGCCAAACTCCCTTAAGGGGGGTGGGAGAGACCCAGTACTTC
TRBD2	.	TRBV5-1	TRBJ2-1	CASSLTSGRGGEQFF	TGCGCCAGCAGCCTGACTAGCGGTCGGGGTGGTGAGCAGTTCTTC
TRBD2	few	TRBV19	TRBJ2-7	CASSQAGESYEQYF	TGTGCCAGTAGTCAAGCGGGAGAAAGCTACGAGCAGTACTTC
.	once	TRBV10-1	TRBJ2-3	CASSSQGTYTQYF	TGCGCCAGCAGTTCACAGGGCACCTATACGCAGTATTTT
.	few	TRBV19	TRBJ1-2	CASHGAGAYYGYTF	TGTGCCAGTCACGGGGCAGGGGCATACTATGGCTACACCTTC
TRBD1	.	TRBV28	TRBJ2-2	CASTHPRRTGATGELFF	TGTGCCAGCACCCACCCCCGAAGGACAGGGGCAACCGGGGAGCTGTTTTTT
.	few	TRBV5-1	TRBJ2-3	CASTASAFSTDTQYF	TGCGCCAGCACCGCTAGCGCATTTAGCACAGATACGCAGTATTTT
TRBD1	.	TRBV30	TRBJ1-6	CAWTTRTGSNSPLHF	TGTGCCTGGACCACTAGGACAGGGAGTAATTCACCCCTCCACTTT
.	.	TRBV28	TRBJ2-7	CASSFSWDQGSYEQYF	TGTGCCAGCAGTTTCAGTTGGGACCAAGGATCCTACGAGCAGTACTTC
.	.	TRBV30	TRBJ2-6	CAWSVQGSANVLTF	TGTGCCTGGAGTGTGCAGGGCTCGGCCAACGTCCTGACTTTC
.	.	TRBV29-1	TRBJ1-1	CSVPYWDHREGNTEAFF	TGCAGCGTGCCCTACTGGGACCACAGGGAGGGGAACACTGAAGCTTTCTTT
.	.	TRBV5-1	TRBJ1-2	CASSSFGRDYTF	TGCGCCAGCAGCTCTTTCGGGCGTGACTACACCTTC
.	once	TRBV7-3	TRBJ2-2	CASSLFRPPNTGELFF	TGTGCCAGCAGCTTATTTCGGCCACCCAACACCGGGGAGCTGTTTTTT
TRBD1	once	TRBV29-1	TRBJ1-2	CSDGQGIDYGYTF	TGCAGCGACGGACAGGGGATCGACTATGGCTACACCTTC
.	.	TRBV24-1	TRBJ2-7	CATSGAGSYEQYF	TGTGCCACTTCTGGGGCCGGTTCCTACGAGCAGTACTTC
TRBD1	.	TRBV4-3	TRBJ2-3	CASSQELQGAKLTDTQYF	TGCGCCAGCAGCCAAGAACTACAGGGGGCGAAGTTAACAGATACGCAGTATTTT
.	.	TRBV28	TRBJ1-6	CASSSTQTYYSSPLHF	TGTGCCAGCAGTTCGACACAGACATACTATAGTTCACCCCTCCACTTT
TRBD2	.	TRBV7-9	TRBJ2-3	CASSPRGTSVDTQYF	TGTGCCAGCAGCCCCCGCGGGACTAGCGTGGATACGCAGTATTTT
.	.	TRBV7-8	TRBJ2-2	CASSRDGPNTGELFF	TGTGCCAGCAGCCGAGACGGCCCCAACACCGGGGAGCTGTTTTTT
TRBD2	once	TRBV28	TRBJ2-1	CASRGGSYNEQFF	TGTGCCAGCCGGGGGGGCTCCTACAATGAGCAGTTCTTC
.	.	TRBV7-2	TRBJ1-1	CASSIARGTEAFF	TGTGCCAGCAGTATAGCCCGGGGTACTGAAGCTTTCTTT
.	few	TRBV5-1	TRBJ2-7	CASSLVQGVYYEQYF	TGCGCCAGCAGCTTGGTACAAGGGGTATACTACGAGCAGTACTTC
TRBD2	.	TRBV2	TRBJ2-1	CASRVRGLANNEQFF	TGTGCCAGCAGGGTTAGGGGACTAGCTAACAATGAGCAGTTCTTC
TRBD1	.	TRBV5-1	TRBJ2-5	CASSPWTGGTETQYF	TGCGCCAGCAGCCCATGGACAGGGGGGACGGAGACCCAGTACTTC
TRBD1	.	TRBV4-1	TRBJ1-3	CASSHSTGAGNTIYF	TGCGCCAGCAGCCACTCTACAGGGGCCGGAAACACCATATATTTT
TRBD1	.	TRBV28	TRBJ1-1	CASSISKGRGRTEAFF	TGTGCCAGCAGCATCTCAAAGGGCAGGGGGAGGACTGAAGCTTTCTTT
.	.	TRBV20-1	TRBJ2-1	CSARSGNGGFF	TGCAGTGCTAGGTCCGGGAACGGGGGGTTCTTC